Each of the 9 T cell receptor beta chains below was sequenced from the same sample in a study of T-cell reconstitution after alpha-beta-depleted transplantation in children. For TCRbeta, the library was prepared with unique molecular identifiers. TCRdb ran MiXCR on the PCR reads and lists one entry per CDR3 protein. The sample holds tens of thousands of distinct CDR3 sequences, roughly 5.2% seen once. The material was PBMCs, mostly from graft donor cells, obtained 180 days after TCRalphabeta/CD19-depleted stem cell transplant. The receptors shown here come from a boy under two years old who had a stem cell transplant for acute myeloid leukemia, so the T cells may come from the graft donor.

This clonotype has at least ten counts. This rearrangement joins TRBV20-1 to TRBJ1-1; D is unresolved. Per germline, CDR1 DFQATT and CDR2 SNEGSKA (reference sequence). V was cut by 7 bases and J by 9 bases, with 12 bases left in between. The CDR3 is 10 residues long. The CDR3 nucleotides read TGCAGTGGATTGACACAGAAAGCTTTCTTT. The encoded protein is CSGLTQKAFF.

Many counts were recorded for this clonotype. The chain couples TRBV5-1 to TRBJ2-2; D is perhaps TRBD1 (6 bases). Germline CDR1 is SGHRS and CDR2 is YFSETQ. V shed 0 bases and J shed 4 bases, with 10 bases lying between them. The CDR3 contains 15 residues. CDR3 sequence: CASSLGTAFTGELFF. The CDR3 bases are TGCGCCAGCAGCTTGGGGACAGCCTTCACCGGGGAGCTGTTTTTT. The full variable domain, completed using reference TRBV5-1 and TRBJ2-2, is KAGVTQTPRYLIKTRGQQVTLSCSPISGHRSVSWYQQTPGQGLQFLFEYFSETQRNKGNFPGRFSGRQFSNSRSEMNVSTLELGDSALYLCASSLGTAFTGELFFGEGSRLTVL.

This clonotype was found many times. The chain employs TRBV20-1 and TRBJ1-6; no definite D call. Germline V lookup: CDR1 DFQATT, CDR2 SNEGSKA (reference sequence). The V and J ends lost 5 bases and 5 bases respectively, with 13 bases between them. The CDR3 is 14 amino acids. The DNA for the CDR3 is TGCAGTGCTGCCGCAGGACGGAATAATTCACCCCTCCACTTT. This encodes CSAAAGRNNSPLHF.

This clonotype was found many times. The chain couples TRBV3-1 to TRBJ2-7, with D unresolved. In germline, CDR1 is LGHDT, CDR2 YNNKEL (reference sequence). Trimming removed 1 base at V and 3 bases at J, with 19 bases between. The CDR3 runs 17 residues. CDR3 sequence: CASSQGPVGQSNYEQYV. The CDR3 coding sequence is TGTGCCAGCAGCCAAGGCCCTGTCGGCCAGTCAAACTACGAGCAGTACGTC.

This clonotype came up many times. This chain connects TRBV5-1 to TRBJ2-2; D gene unclear. The CDR3 runs 16 residues. Per germline, CDR1 SGHRS and CDR2 YFSETQ. Trimming took off 0 bases at V and 2 bases at J, with 11 bases between the two ends. CDR3 protein: CASSLVAPLNTGELFF. DNA for the CDR3: TGCGCCAGCAGCTTGGTGGCCCCTCTTAACACCGGGGAGCTGTTTTTT. Combining the CDR3 with reference TRBV5-1 and TRBJ2-2 gives the whole variable domain KAGVTQTPRYLIKTRGQQVTLSCSPISGHRSVSWYQQTPGQGLQFLFEYFSETQRNKGNFPGRFSGRQFSNSRSEMNVSTLELGDSALYLCASSLVAPLNTGELFFGEGSRLTVL.

This clonotype was seen ten or more times. The chain combines TRBV5-1 with TRBJ2-2; 7 positions match TRBD2. V lost 6 bases and J lost 3; bases outside the gene matches: 8. The CDR3 is 15 residues long. Germline CDR1 is SGHRS and CDR2 is YFSETQ. The CDR3 DNA reads as TGCGCCAGCACCCTCGAGGGAGGGCACACCGGGGAGCTGTTTTTT. Translation gives CASTLEGGHTGELFF.

This clonotype was found many times. The rearrangement joins TRBV7-8 to TRBJ2-7, with 13 bases fitting TRBD2. The ends lost 3 bases at V and 4 bases at J; junction bases unmatched: 3. The CDR3 contains 15 residues. Germline CDR1 and CDR2: SGHVS and FQNEAQ. CDR3 loop: CASSLGTSGDYEQYF. The CDR3 nucleotides are TGTGCCAGCAGCTTGGGGACTAGCGGGGATTACGAGCAGTACTTC.

This clonotype was observed many times. The V call is TRBV6-1, the J call TRBJ1-5; D possibly corresponds to TRBD1 (6 bases). CDR1 is MNHNS, CDR2 SASEGT, per germline. V was clipped by 7 bases and J by 5 bases, with 15 bases between them. The CDR3 covers 14 residues. CDR3 residues: CASTYRATYQPQHF. CDR3 DNA sequence: TGTGCCAGCACCTACAGGGCGACTTATCAGCCCCAGCATTTT.

Ten or more counts support this clonotype. This chain links TRBV4-1 with TRBJ2-1; no firm D call. V was trimmed by 0 bases and J by 10 bases, leaving 19 bases between them. The length of the CDR3 is 16 residues. CDR1 MGHRA and CDR2 YSYEKL come from the germline V gene. As DNA, the CDR3 is TGCGCCAGCAGCCAAGATCGGATGATTTATCATGGGGAGCAGTTCTTC. Translating it yields CASSQDRMIYHGEQFF.